This T cell receptor beta chain was recorded in a study of molecular identifiers for immune sequencing clone quantification. Methods described previously were used for bulk TCR libraries, and listed TCR primers were applied. One entry per CDR3 protein, called by TCRdb with MiXCR from the PCR reads. Of around 89,000 distinct CDR3 sequences listed, 15% to 20% are singletons. Germline CDR1 and CDR2: LNHDA and SQIVND (reference sequence). CDR3 length equals 14 residues. V gave up 7 bases and J gave up 0 bases, with 10 bases separating them. Specimen: naive CD8+ T cells from blood, with Jurkat cell RNA spiked in. The subset is: FACS-sorted CD8+CD4-CCR7+CD45RA+ naive T cells. The rearrangement joins TRBV19 to TRBJ2-4; no clear D. This TCR derives from a human donor in good health. Some libraries in this study had Jurkat cell RNA spiked in. The chain's CDR3 is CASNSPVAKNIQYF. The CDR3 nucleotides read TGTGCCAGTAATTCCCCGGTAGCCAAAAACATTCAGTACTTC. Full variable domain (missing parts from reference TRBV19 and TRBJ2-4): DGGITQSPKYLFRKEGQNVTLSCEQNLNHDAMYWYRQDPGQGLRLIYYSQIVNDFQKGDIAEGYSVSREKKESFPLTVTSAQKNPTAFYLCASNSPVAKNIQYFGAGTRLSVL.